This section outlines one T cell receptor (beta chain) sequence together with its context. Antigen specificity is unknown. Profiled with immunoSEQ multiplex PCR; TCRdb holds only in-frame clones, not every one. The repertoire holds around 37,000 clones, with roughly 72% as singletons. This sample is drawn from a study of radiotherapy plus CTLA-4 blockade in lung cancer. For the study at large: An objective response was seen in around a sixth of patients, and disease control in over 25%. The study, taken as a whole, reports: Tumor-origin TCR clones grew in blood after radiotherapy plus ipilimumab. Reports state that early shifts in blood T cell clones, with interferon-beta, best predicted response.

The CDR3 contains 15 residues. Trimming stripped 2 bases from V and 0 bases from J, with 11 bases between. Germline lookup yields CDR1 SGHTS and CDR2 YDEGEE. With ipilimumab providing CTLA-4 blockade, focal radiation was administered to patients who had chemo-refractory metastatic non-small-cell lung cancer. The chain is built from TRBV5-8 and TRBJ1-1; no clear D gene. This TCR came from a human donor with non-small cell lung cancer who had stable disease on radiotherapy plus ipilimumab. Sequences were derived from peripheral blood, sampled from a patient treated with radiotherapy plus ipilimumab. The DNA of the CDR3 is TGTGCCAGCAGCTTAGGAGTATTGATGAACACTGAAGCTTTCTTT. Amino acid sequence: CASSLGVLMNTEAFF.